The rows below give T cell receptor beta chains drawn from one sample of a study of T-cell reconstitution after alpha-beta-depleted transplantation in children. TCRdb reprocessed the PCR reads via MiXCR and lists one record per CDR3 protein. The sample holds 540,000 or so distinct CDR3 sequences, more than 20% seen once. The source material was PBMCs, mostly from graft donor cells, sampled 360 days after TCRalphabeta/CD19-depleted stem cell transplant. The receptors come from a boy under two years old who had a stem cell transplant for acute myeloid leukemia, so the T cells may come from the graft donor. Each CDR3 is given with its conserved first and last residue. D genes are given only for firm matches. Clone size is given for some rows only: seen once, a few or many times, or a class if the clone is expanded.

j_call v_call d_call clone_size cdr3_length cdr3_nt cdr3_aa
TRBJ2-1 TRBV5-1 NA many 12 TGCGCCAGCAGCCTACCAAATAATGAGCAGTTCTTC CASSLPNNEQFF
TRBJ2-7 TRBV25-1 NA many 11 TGTGCCAGCAGGTCAGGTTACGAGCAGTACTTC CASRSGYEQYF
TRBJ2-2 TRBV29-1 NA many 15 TGCAGCGTTTCAATGTCAGCGGGGAACACCGGGGAGCTGTTTTTT CSVSMSAGNTGELFF
TRBJ2-3 TRBV6-6 NA NA 12 TGTGCCAGCAGTCAACAGCTTTCTGCGCAGTATTTT CASSQQLSAQYF
TRBJ2-2 TRBV7-2 NA NA 15 TGTGCCAGCAGCTTAGGTCTAGCAACAACCGGGGAGCTGTTTTTT CASSLGLATTGELFF
TRBJ2-6 TRBV24-1 NA few 13 TGTGCCACCTCCTCCGGCGTGGCCAACGTCCTGACTTTC CATSSGVANVLTF
TRBJ2-1 TRBV29-1 TRBD2 many 18 TGCAGCGTCCCCAGGTCTAGCGGGGGGGCTTTAAGACCCAATGAGCAGTTCTTC CSVPRSSGGALRPNEQFF
TRBJ2-1 TRBV20-1 NA many 14 TGCAGTGCTAAGACCGTTCGAGGACACAATGAGCAGTTCTTC CSAKTVRGHNEQFF
TRBJ1-1 TRBV20-1 NA NA 14 TGCAGTGCTAGAGATGTGACAAAAAAGACTGAAGCTTTCTTT CSARDVTKKTEAFF
TRBJ1-1 TRBV24-1 NA few 13 TGTGCCACCAGTGATTTCGAAGGCAGTCAAGCTTTCTTT CATSDFEGSQAFF
TRBJ1-1 TRBV29-1 NA NA 12 TGCAGCGTTGAGGGGAAGGGCTCCGTGGCTTTCTTT CSVEGKGSVAFF
TRBJ2-2 TRBV29-1 TRBD1 many 16 TGCAGCGTTGAAGGGTCCGGGACAGGGATGACCGGGGAGCTGTTTTTT CSVEGSGTGMTGELFF
TRBJ2-1 TRBV24-1 NA NA 15 TGTGCCACCAGGAGTTCGACGAGCTCCTACAATGAGCAGTTCTTC CATRSSTSSYNEQFF
TRBJ2-2 TRBV19 NA NA 13 TGTGCCAGTAGACCGACGGGAACCGGGGAGCTGTTTTTT CASRPTGTGELFF
TRBJ1-1 TRBV20-1 NA NA 13 TGCAGTGCTAGATCGGGGGGAGGCACTGAAGCTTTCTTT CSARSGGGTEAFF
TRBJ2-6 TRBV4-3 NA NA 15 TGCGCCAGCAGCCAAGTTTATGGGGTGTCCAACGTCCTGACTTTC CASSQVYGVSNVLTF
TRBJ2-4 TRBV27 NA NA 16 TGTGCCAGCAGTTTCCTGGGCCCCGCTGACAAAAACATTCAGTACTTC CASSFLGPADKNIQYF
TRBJ1-1 TRBV9 NA NA 16 TGTGCCAGCAGCGTAGGAGGGCAGGGTGCGAACACTGAAGCTTTCTTT CASSVGGQGANTEAFF
TRBJ2-5 TRBV12-3/TRBV12-4 NA NA 11 TGTGCCAGCACCATTGGAGGGACCCAGTACTTC CASTIGGTQYF
TRBJ1-2 TRBV12-3/TRBV12-4 NA many 9 TGTGCCAGCCTTCCAGGCTACACCTTC CASLPGYTF
TRBJ1-4 TRBV20-1 NA few 12 TGCAGTGCTAGCATCCCCCCCGAAAAACTGTTTTTT CSASIPPEKLFF
TRBJ2-1 TRBV7-2 NA many 15 TGTGCCAGCAGCTTCGGCGGGCCCCCTTACAATGAGCAGTTCTTC CASSFGGPPYNEQFF
TRBJ2-1 TRBV27 TRBD1 many 15 TGTGCCAGCACCCCGGGACAGGGCTCCTACAATGAGCAGTTCTTC CASTPGQGSYNEQFF
TRBJ1-1 TRBV25-1 NA many 14 TGTGCCAGCAGTGAAGTAGGTGGGAGCACTGAAGCTTTCTTT CASSEVGGSTEAFF
TRBJ2-5 TRBV5-1 NA NA 12 TGCGCCAGCATAACAACAGCTGAGACCCAGTACTTC CASITTAETQYF